This T cell receptor beta chain was captured by sequencing in a study of T cells in Graves' hyperthyroidism and ophthalmopathy. Amplification yielded TCR beta CDR3 regions, with RNA transcripts as the source. With the HTBI primer set, the TCR CDR3 went through a first round of RT-PCR. TCRdb reprocessed the multiplex PCR reads with MiXCR, giving one entry per CDR3 protein. The profile shows around 800,000 distinct CDR3 sequences, around 39% of them singletons. Remarks on this clonotype: What it binds is not known.

Study results and limitations: Ophthalmopathy was predicted by the model a median of approximately 6 months ahead of onset. Most thyroid clonotypes that were expanded above 0.001 also turned up in blood.

This CDR3 contains 14 residues. CDR1 and CDR2 from the germline V gene are DFQATT and SNEGSKA (reference sequence). V lost 6 bases, J lost 2 bases, and 17 bases lay in between. Each diagnosis was grounded in clinical symptoms, serum thyroxine and TRAb, thyroid ultrasound, and orbital computed tomography. The sequence was collected from a man younger than 35 with Graves' hyperthyroidism. V usage is TRBV20-1 and J usage is TRBJ2-7; weak D call: TRBD1 (6 bases). Sequenced sample: blood. The CDR3 coding sequence is TGCAGTGCAAAGACCGGACAGTGGACCTACGAGCAGTACTTC. Amino acid sequence: CSAKTGQWTYEQYF.